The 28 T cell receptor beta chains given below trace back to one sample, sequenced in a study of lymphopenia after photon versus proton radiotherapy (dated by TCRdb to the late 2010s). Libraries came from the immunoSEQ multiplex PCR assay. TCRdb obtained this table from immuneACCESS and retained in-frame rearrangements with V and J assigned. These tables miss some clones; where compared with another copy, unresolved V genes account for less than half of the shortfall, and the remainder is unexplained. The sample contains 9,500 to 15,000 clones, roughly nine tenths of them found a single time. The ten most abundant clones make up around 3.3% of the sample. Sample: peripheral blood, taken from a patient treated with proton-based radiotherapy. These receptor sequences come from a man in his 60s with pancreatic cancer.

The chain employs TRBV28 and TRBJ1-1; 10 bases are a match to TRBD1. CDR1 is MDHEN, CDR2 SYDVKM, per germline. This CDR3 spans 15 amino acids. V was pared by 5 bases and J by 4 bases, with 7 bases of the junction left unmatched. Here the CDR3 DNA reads TGTGCCAGCAGTGGAAGAAGGACAGGGGGCACTGAAGCTTTCTTT. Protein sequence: CASSGRRTGGTEAFF.

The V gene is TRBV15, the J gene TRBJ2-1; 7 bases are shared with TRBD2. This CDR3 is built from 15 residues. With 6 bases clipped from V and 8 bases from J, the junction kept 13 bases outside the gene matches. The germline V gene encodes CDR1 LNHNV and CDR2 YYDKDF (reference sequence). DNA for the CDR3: TGTGCCACCAGTACGGGACTAACACAAGAACATGAGCAGTTCTTC. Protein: CATSTGLTQEHEQFF.

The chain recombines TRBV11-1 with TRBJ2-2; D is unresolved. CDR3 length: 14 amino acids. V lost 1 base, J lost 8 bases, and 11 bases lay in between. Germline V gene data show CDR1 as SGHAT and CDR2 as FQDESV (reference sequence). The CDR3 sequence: CASSLVRPGGELFF. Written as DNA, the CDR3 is TGTGCCAGCAGCTTAGTACGCCCAGGAGGGGAGCTGTTTTTT.

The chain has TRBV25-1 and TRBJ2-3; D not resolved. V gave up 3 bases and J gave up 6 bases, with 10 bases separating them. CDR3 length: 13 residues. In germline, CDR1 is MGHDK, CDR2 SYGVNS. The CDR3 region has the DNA TGTGCCAGCAGTGATGATGTGATGGATACGCAGTATTTT. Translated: CASSDDVMDTQYF.

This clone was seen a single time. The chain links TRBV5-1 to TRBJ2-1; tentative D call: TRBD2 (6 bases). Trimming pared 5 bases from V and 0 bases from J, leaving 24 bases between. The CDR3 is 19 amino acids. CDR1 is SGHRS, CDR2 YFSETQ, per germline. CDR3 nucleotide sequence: TGCGCCAGCAGTACAAAGTATGGCGGGACCCCGAGCTCCTACAATGAGCAGTTCTTC. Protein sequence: CASSTKYGGTPSSYNEQFF.

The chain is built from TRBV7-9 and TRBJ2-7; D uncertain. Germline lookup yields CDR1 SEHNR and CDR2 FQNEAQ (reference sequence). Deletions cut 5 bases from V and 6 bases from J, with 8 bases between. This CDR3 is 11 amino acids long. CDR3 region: CASSPNIEQYF. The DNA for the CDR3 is TGTGCCAGCAGCCCCAACATCGAGCAGTACTTC.

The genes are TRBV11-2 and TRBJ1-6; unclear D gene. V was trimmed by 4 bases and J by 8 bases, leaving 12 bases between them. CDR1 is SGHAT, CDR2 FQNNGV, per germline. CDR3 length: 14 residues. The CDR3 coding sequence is TGTGCCAGCAGCTACCCGAGGTTGGATTCACCCCTCCACTTT. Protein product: CASSYPRLDSPLHF.

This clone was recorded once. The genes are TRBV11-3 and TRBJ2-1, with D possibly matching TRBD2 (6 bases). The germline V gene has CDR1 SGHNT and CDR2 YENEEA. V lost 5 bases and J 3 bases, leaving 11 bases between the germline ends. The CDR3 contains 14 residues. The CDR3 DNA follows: TGTGCCAGCAGCCCCCTCGGGGGCTACAATGAGCAGTTCTTC. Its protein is CASSPLGGYNEQFF.

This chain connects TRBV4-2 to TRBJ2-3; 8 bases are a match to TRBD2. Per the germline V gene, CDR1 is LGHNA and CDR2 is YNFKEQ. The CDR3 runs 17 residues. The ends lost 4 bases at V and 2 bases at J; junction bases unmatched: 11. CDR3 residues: CASSPYLTSGDTDTQYF. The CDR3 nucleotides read TGTGCCAGCAGCCCGTACCTTACTAGCGGAGACACAGATACGCAGTATTTT.

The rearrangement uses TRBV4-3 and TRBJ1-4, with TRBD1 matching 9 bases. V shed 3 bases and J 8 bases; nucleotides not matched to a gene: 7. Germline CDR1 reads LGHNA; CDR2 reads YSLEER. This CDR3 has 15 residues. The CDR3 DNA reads TGCGCCAGCAGCCAGGCTCGGACAGGGGCAGAAAAACTGTTTTTT. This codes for CASSQARTGAEKLFF.

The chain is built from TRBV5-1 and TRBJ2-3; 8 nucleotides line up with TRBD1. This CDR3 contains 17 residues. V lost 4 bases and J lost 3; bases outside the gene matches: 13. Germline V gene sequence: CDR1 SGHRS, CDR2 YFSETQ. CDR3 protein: CASSPRTGLSSTDTQYF. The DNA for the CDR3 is TGCGCCAGCAGCCCGCGGACAGGGCTTAGTTCGACAGATACGCAGTATTTT.

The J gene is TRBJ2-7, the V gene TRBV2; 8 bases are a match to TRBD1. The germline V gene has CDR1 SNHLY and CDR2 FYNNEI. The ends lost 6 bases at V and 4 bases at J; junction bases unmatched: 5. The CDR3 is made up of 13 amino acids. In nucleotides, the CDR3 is TGTGCCAGCAGCGATGACAGGGGTTACGAGCAGTACTTC. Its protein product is CASSDDRGYEQYF.

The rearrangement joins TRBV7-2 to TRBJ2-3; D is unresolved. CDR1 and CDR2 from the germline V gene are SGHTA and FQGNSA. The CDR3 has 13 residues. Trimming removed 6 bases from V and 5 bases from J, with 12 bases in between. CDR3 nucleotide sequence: TGTGCCAGCAGTCTAAAATGGGGAGATACGCAGTATTTT. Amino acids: CASSLKWGDTQYF. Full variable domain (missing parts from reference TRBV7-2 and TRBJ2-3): GAGVSQSPSNKVTEKGKDVELRCDPISGHTALYWYRQSLGQGLEFLIYFQGNSAPDKSGLPSDRFSAERTGGSVSTLTIQRTQQEDSAVYLCASSLKWGDTQYFGPGTRLTVL.

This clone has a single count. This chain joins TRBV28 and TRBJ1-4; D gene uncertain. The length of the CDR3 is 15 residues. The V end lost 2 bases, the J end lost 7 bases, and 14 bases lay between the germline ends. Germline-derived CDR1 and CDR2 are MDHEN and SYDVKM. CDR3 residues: CASSLGGRGPEKLFF. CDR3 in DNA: TGTGCCAGCAGTTTAGGTGGCCGAGGGCCTGAAAAACTGTTTTTT.

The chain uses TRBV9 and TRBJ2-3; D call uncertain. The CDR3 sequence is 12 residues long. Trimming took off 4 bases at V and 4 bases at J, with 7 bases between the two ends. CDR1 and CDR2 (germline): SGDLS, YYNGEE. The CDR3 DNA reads TGTGCCAGCAGCCATCGCCCAGATACGCAGTATTTT. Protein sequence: CASSHRPDTQYF. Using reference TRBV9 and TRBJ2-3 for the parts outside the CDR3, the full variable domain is DSGVTQTPKHLITATGQRVTLRCSPRSGDLSVYWYQQSLDQGLQFLIQYYNGEERAKGNILERFSAQQFPDLHSELNLSSLELGDSALYFCASSHRPDTQYFGPGTRLTVL.

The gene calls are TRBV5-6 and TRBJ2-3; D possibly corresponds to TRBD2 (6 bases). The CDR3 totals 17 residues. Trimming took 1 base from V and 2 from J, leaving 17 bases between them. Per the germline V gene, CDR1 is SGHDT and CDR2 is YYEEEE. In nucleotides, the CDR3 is TGTGCCAGCAGCTTGTCGGGGGTATACTCCTTCACAGATACGCAGTATTTT. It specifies CASSLSGVYSFTDTQYF.

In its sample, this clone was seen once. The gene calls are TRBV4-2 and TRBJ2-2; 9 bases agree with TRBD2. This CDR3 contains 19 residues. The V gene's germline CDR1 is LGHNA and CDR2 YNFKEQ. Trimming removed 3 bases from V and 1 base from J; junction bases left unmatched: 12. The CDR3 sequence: CASSQGAASGNLNTGELFF. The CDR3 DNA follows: TGTGCCAGCAGCCAGGGAGCGGCTAGCGGGAACCTGAACACCGGGGAGCTGTTTTTT.

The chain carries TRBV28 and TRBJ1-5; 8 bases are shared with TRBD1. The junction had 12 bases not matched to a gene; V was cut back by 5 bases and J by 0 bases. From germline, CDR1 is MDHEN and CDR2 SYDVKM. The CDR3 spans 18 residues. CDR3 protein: CASSMGLQGGSSNQPQHF. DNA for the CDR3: TGTGCCAGCAGTATGGGGCTACAGGGGGGGAGTAGCAATCAGCCCCAGCATTTT.

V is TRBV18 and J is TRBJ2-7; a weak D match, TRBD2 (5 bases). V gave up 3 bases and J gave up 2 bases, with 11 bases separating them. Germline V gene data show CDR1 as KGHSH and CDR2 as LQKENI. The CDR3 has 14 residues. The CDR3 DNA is TGTGCCAGCTCACCTGAGGGTTTTGCCTACGAGCAGTACTTC. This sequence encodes CASSPEGFAYEQYF.

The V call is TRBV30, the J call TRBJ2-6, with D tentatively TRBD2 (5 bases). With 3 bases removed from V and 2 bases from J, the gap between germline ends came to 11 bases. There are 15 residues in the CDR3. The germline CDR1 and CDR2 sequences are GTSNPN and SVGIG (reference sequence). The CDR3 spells CAWRRRATGANVLTF. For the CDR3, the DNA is TGTGCCTGGAGAAGGCGGGCAACTGGGGCCAACGTCCTGACTTTC.

The CDR3 region has the DNA TGTGCCAGCAGTGATAGGGACAGGCCATATGGCTACACCTTC. It specifies CASSDRDRPYGYTF. The rearrangement links TRBV5-5 to TRBJ1-2; 8 bases map to TRBD1. CDR1 is SGHKS and CDR2 is YYEKEE in the germline V gene (reference sequence). The CDR3 has 14 amino acids. After removal of 5 bases from V and 5 bases from J, the junction contained 8 bases not matched to a gene.

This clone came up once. CDR3 nucleotide sequence: TGTGCCAGCAGCGTAAACGACTACAATGAGCAGTTCTTC. It specifies CASSVNDYNEQFF. The rearrangement uses TRBV9 and TRBJ2-1; unclear D gene. CDR1 is SGDLS, CDR2 YYNGEE, per germline. V shed 1 base and J shed 3 bases, with 5 bases lying between them. This CDR3 is built from 13 residues.

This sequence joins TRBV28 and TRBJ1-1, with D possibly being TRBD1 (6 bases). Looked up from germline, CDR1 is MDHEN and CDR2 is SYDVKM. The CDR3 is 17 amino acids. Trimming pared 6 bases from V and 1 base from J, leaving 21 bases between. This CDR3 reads CASSPNLWGQENTEAFF. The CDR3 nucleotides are TGTGCCAGCAGCCCAAACCTGTGGGGGCAGGAGAACACTGAAGCTTTCTTT. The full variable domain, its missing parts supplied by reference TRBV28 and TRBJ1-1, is DVKVTQSSRYLVKRTGEKVFLECVQDMDHENMFWYRQDPGLGLRLIYFSYDVKMKEKGDIPEGYSVSREKKERFSLILESASTNQTSMYLCASSPNLWGQENTEAFFGQGTRLTVV.

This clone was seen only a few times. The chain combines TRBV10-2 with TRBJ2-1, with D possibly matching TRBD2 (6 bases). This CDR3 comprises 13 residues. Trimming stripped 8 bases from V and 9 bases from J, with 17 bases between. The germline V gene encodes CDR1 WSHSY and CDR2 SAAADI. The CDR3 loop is CASGALGSGEQFF. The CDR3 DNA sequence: TGCGCCAGCGGGGCCTTGGGTAGCGGTGAGCAGTTCTTC.

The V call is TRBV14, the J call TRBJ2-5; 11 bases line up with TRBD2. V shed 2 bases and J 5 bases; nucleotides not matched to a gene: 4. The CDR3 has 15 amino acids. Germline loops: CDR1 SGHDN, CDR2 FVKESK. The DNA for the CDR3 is TGTGCCAGCAGCCAAAGACTAGCGGGATATGAGACCCAGTACTTC. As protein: CASSQRLAGYETQYF. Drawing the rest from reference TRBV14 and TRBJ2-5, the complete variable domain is EAGVTQFPSHSVIEKGQTVTLRCDPISGHDNLYWYRRVMGKEIKFLLHFVKESKQDESGMPNNRFLAERTGGTYSTLKVQPAELEDSGVYFCASSQRLAGYETQYFGPGTRLLVL.

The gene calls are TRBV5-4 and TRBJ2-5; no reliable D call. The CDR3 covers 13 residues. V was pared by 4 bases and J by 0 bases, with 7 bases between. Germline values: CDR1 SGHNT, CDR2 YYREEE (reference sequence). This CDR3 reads CASSREYQETQYF. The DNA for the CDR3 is TGTGCCAGCAGCAGAGAGTACCAAGAGACCCAGTACTTC.

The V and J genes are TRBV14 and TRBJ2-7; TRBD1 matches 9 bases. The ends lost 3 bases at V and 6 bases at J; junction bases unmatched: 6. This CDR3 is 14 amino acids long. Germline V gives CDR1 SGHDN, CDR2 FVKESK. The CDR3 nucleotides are TGTGCCAGCAGCCATAGACAGGGGGAGGTCGAGCAGTACTTC. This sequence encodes CASSHRQGEVEQYF.

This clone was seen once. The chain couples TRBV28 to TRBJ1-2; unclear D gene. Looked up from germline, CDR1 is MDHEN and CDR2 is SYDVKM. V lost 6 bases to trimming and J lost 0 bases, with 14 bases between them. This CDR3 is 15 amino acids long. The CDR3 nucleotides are TGTGCCAGCAGCCCCTATCTGACCTCTAACTATGGCTACACCTTC. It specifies CASSPYLTSNYGYTF.